A selection of T cell receptor beta chains follows, all from one sample in a study of blood T cell repertoires in COVID-19. Here immunoSEQ multiplex PCR was the method, and the copy in TCRdb shows in-frame clones only, minus some. The top ten hold 5.5% to 8% of the sample, which has about 55,000 clones, 75% to 95% seen once. The sample taken for sequencing was peripheral blood. Receptors originate from a middle-aged man with acute or convalescent COVID-19. The CDR3 runs from the conserved cysteine through the conserved F or W. D genes are given only for firm matches. Size is stated for part of the rows, as once, few or many counts, or as a class when the clone is expanded.

cdr3_nt: TGTGCCAGCAGCTTAGTAACGGGAGTGTCAGATACGCAGTATTTT
cdr3_aa: CASSLVTGVSDTQYF
j_call: TRBJ2-3
v_call: TRBV11-3
clone_size: .
d_call: .

cdr3_nt: TGTGCCAGCAAAGGTGACAGGGCGGGTTGGACTGAAGCTTTCTTT
cdr3_aa: CASKGDRAGWTEAFF
j_call: TRBJ1-1
v_call: TRBV27
clone_size: once
d_call: TRBD1

cdr3_nt: TGTGCCAGCAGCTTGATGGGCCCTGAAGCTTTCTTT
cdr3_aa: CASSLMGPEAFF
j_call: TRBJ1-1
v_call: TRBV5-5
clone_size: .
d_call: .

cdr3_nt: TGTGCCAGCAGCGCCCGACAGGGGCCTTGGGCTGAAGCTTTCTTT
cdr3_aa: CASSARQGPWAEAFF
j_call: TRBJ1-1
v_call: TRBV5-8
clone_size: .
d_call: TRBD1

cdr3_nt: TGTGCCAGCAGTCCCATCCGTGGGGGGACAGATACGCAGTATTTT
cdr3_aa: CASSPIRGGTDTQYF
j_call: TRBJ2-3
v_call: TRBV6-2/TRBV6-3
clone_size: .
d_call: .

cdr3_nt: TGTGCCAGCAGCCAGACAGCTCGACTAGCGAATAGCAATCAGCCCCAGCATTTT
cdr3_aa: CASSQTARLANSNQPQHF
j_call: TRBJ1-5
v_call: TRBV7-6
clone_size: .
d_call: .

cdr3_nt: TGTGCCAGTAGTGGTAGCGGCTCCAGGGAGACCCAGTACTTC
cdr3_aa: CASSGSGSRETQYF
j_call: TRBJ2-5
v_call: TRBV19
clone_size: .
d_call: .

cdr3_nt: TGTGCCAGCAGCGAAGGGCGACCGGGACAGGGTATGTCCGAGCAGTACTTC
cdr3_aa: CASSEGRPGQGMSEQYF
j_call: TRBJ2-7
v_call: TRBV28
clone_size: .
d_call: TRBD1

cdr3_nt: TGTGCCAGCAGTGACAGGGGCACCGGGGAGCTGTTTTTT
cdr3_aa: CASSDRGTGELFF
j_call: TRBJ2-2
v_call: TRBV6-4
clone_size: .
d_call: .

cdr3_nt: TGTGCCAGCAGTTCAGGAGGGGGCGGAATCGGCTACACCTTC
cdr3_aa: CASSSGGGGIGYTF
j_call: TRBJ1-2
v_call: TRBV6-5
clone_size: .
d_call: TRBD1

cdr3_nt: TGTGCCAGCGCCTTGACAGGGCTGAACACTGAAGCTTTCTTT
cdr3_aa: CASALTGLNTEAFF
j_call: TRBJ1-1
v_call: TRBV6-6
clone_size: .
d_call: TRBD1

cdr3_nt: TGTGCCAGCAGCTTAGCCTTCCCCAGGGCCAATGAGCAGTTCTTC
cdr3_aa: CASSLAFPRANEQFF
j_call: TRBJ2-1
v_call: TRBV7-8
clone_size: .
d_call: .

cdr3_nt: TGTGCCAGCAGGGACAGGGGGAAGGTTTTCTTT
cdr3_aa: CASRDRGKVFF
j_call: TRBJ1-1
v_call: TRBV12-3/TRBV12-4
clone_size: .
d_call: TRBD1

cdr3_nt: TGTGCCAGCAGCTTACGACTAGCGGGAGTGGGGGAGCTGTTTTTT
cdr3_aa: CASSLRLAGVGELFF
j_call: TRBJ2-2
v_call: TRBV7-2
clone_size: .
d_call: TRBD2

cdr3_nt: TGTGCCAGCAGTGATAGAACCTATGGCTACACCTTC
cdr3_aa: CASSDRTYGYTF
j_call: TRBJ1-2
v_call: TRBV5-8
clone_size: .
d_call: .

cdr3_nt: TGTGCCAGCAGTTACGGGTCTAGCGGGGGCCTCGAGCAGTACTTC
cdr3_aa: CASSYGSSGGLEQYF
j_call: TRBJ2-7
v_call: TRBV6-2/TRBV6-3
clone_size: once
d_call: TRBD2

cdr3_nt: TGTGCCAGCAGCCATGGGACTTCGAGCTCCTACAATGAGCAGTTCTTC
cdr3_aa: CASSHGTSSSYNEQFF
j_call: TRBJ2-1
v_call: TRBV5-4
clone_size: .
d_call: .

cdr3_nt: TGCGCCAGCAGCCAAGATCGGCAGGGGGCGCAGGATGAGCAGTTCTTC
cdr3_aa: CASSQDRQGAQDEQFF
j_call: TRBJ2-1
v_call: TRBV4-1
clone_size: .
d_call: TRBD1

cdr3_nt: TGTGCCAGCTCACCACCGATGGGACAGGGATCCTACGAGCAGTACTTC
cdr3_aa: CASSPPMGQGSYEQYF
j_call: TRBJ2-7
v_call: TRBV18
clone_size: .
d_call: TRBD1

cdr3_nt: TGTGCCAGCAGCCGACTAGCGGGAGGCGAGCAGTACTTC
cdr3_aa: CASSRLAGGEQYF
j_call: TRBJ2-7
v_call: TRBV12-3/TRBV12-4
clone_size: .
d_call: TRBD2

cdr3_nt: TGTGCCAGCAGCAATATGCTAGGTCTCTACGAGCAGTACTTC
cdr3_aa: CASSNMLGLYEQYF
j_call: TRBJ2-7
v_call: TRBV21-1
clone_size: .
d_call: .

cdr3_nt: TGTGCCAGCAGCTTGGCGCCACGCGGTGAAAAACTGTTTTTT
cdr3_aa: CASSLAPRGEKLFF
j_call: TRBJ1-4
v_call: TRBV5-5
clone_size: .
d_call: .

cdr3_nt: TGTGCCAGCAGTTACTCGGCCCCCCCCACGGATACGCAGTATTTT
cdr3_aa: CASSYSAPPTDTQYF
j_call: TRBJ2-3
v_call: TRBV6-2/TRBV6-3
clone_size: .
d_call: .

cdr3_nt: TGTGCCACCTCGGGGAGGGTTCGCTATGGCTACACCTTC
cdr3_aa: CATSGRVRYGYTF
j_call: TRBJ1-2
v_call: TRBV12-3/TRBV12-4
clone_size: once
d_call: .

cdr3_nt: TGTGCCAGCAGCCGAAAAGGGAGTCAGCCCCAGCATTTT
cdr3_aa: CASSRKGSQPQHF
j_call: TRBJ1-5
v_call: TRBV3-1/TRBV3-2
clone_size: .
d_call: .

cdr3_nt: TGTGCCAGCTCACCCCGGGCAGGGGAGGGCTACACCTTC
cdr3_aa: CASSPRAGEGYTF
j_call: TRBJ1-2
v_call: TRBV18
clone_size: .
d_call: .

cdr3_nt: TGTGCCAGCAGTGACCAGAGACGGACTAGCGGGAGAGAAAACATTCAGTACTTC
cdr3_aa: CASSDQRRTSGRENIQYF
j_call: TRBJ2-4
v_call: TRBV25-1
clone_size: .
d_call: TRBD2

cdr3_nt: TGTGCCAGCACCCCGTTCTCTGGGTTAGCGCCTAGCGGGAGATCAGATACGCAGTATTTT
cdr3_aa: CASTPFSGLAPSGRSDTQYF
j_call: TRBJ2-3
v_call: TRBV2
clone_size: .
d_call: TRBD2

cdr3_nt: TGTGCCAGCAGTTACAGGAGGGGCGATAATTCACCCCTCCACTTT
cdr3_aa: CASSYRRGDNSPLHF
j_call: TRBJ1-6
v_call: TRBV6-5
clone_size: .
d_call: .

cdr3_nt: TGTGCCAGCGCAAAGGTACAGACTAACTATGGCTACACCTTC
cdr3_aa: CASAKVQTNYGYTF
j_call: TRBJ1-2
v_call: TRBV6-1
clone_size: .
d_call: .

cdr3_nt: TGCAGCGTTGGATCCGGGGTTAACTACGAGCAGTACTTC
cdr3_aa: CSVGSGVNYEQYF
j_call: TRBJ2-7
v_call: TRBV29-1
clone_size: .
d_call: .

cdr3_nt: TGTGCCAGTAGCCCAAACAGGGATCGAAATCAGCCCCAGCATTTT
cdr3_aa: CASSPNRDRNQPQHF
j_call: TRBJ1-5
v_call: TRBV19
clone_size: .
d_call: .

cdr3_nt: TGTGCCTGGAGTGTACACTCTTGGAGCGGGAGTTGGAGTAGTTCCTACAATGAGCAGTTCTTC
cdr3_aa: CAWSVHSWSGSWSSSYNEQFF
j_call: TRBJ2-1
v_call: TRBV30
clone_size: .
d_call: TRBD2

cdr3_nt: TGTGCCAGCAGGCGGACTTCCTACGAGCAGTACTTC
cdr3_aa: CASRRTSYEQYF
j_call: TRBJ2-7
v_call: TRBV6-5
clone_size: .
d_call: .

cdr3_nt: TGTGCCTGGGGTTCAGGCCTCAATCAGCCCCAGCATTTT
cdr3_aa: CAWGSGLNQPQHF
j_call: TRBJ1-5
v_call: TRBV30
clone_size: .
d_call: .

cdr3_nt: TGTGCCTGGTCCGGGAGACGGGTCTATGGCTACACCTTC
cdr3_aa: CAWSGRRVYGYTF
j_call: TRBJ1-2
v_call: TRBV30
clone_size: once
d_call: .

cdr3_nt: TGTGCCAGCAGTTTTACAGGGGGAATTAATTCACCCCTCCACTTT
cdr3_aa: CASSFTGGINSPLHF
j_call: TRBJ1-6
v_call: TRBV27
clone_size: .
d_call: TRBD1

cdr3_nt: TGTGCCACCAGTGATCCGTCGGGGGGAAATCAGCCCCAGCATTTT
cdr3_aa: CATSDPSGGNQPQHF
j_call: TRBJ1-5
v_call: TRBV24-1
clone_size: .
d_call: .

cdr3_nt: TGTGCCAGCTCGCCAGGGACTAGCCGAAGGAATGAGCAGTTCTTC
cdr3_aa: CASSPGTSRRNEQFF
j_call: TRBJ2-1
v_call: TRBV18
clone_size: .
d_call: TRBD2

cdr3_nt: TGTGCCAGCAGATCGTGGGAGGGGAACACCGGTGAGCTGTTTTTT
cdr3_aa: CASRSWEGNTGELFF
j_call: TRBJ2-2
v_call: TRBV6-6
clone_size: .
d_call: TRBD2

cdr3_nt: TGCGCCAGCAGCTCCACCCGGACAGGGGCGGTGGCCACTGAAGCTTTCTTT
cdr3_aa: CASSSTRTGAVATEAFF
j_call: TRBJ1-1
v_call: TRBV5-1
clone_size: .
d_call: TRBD1

cdr3_nt: TGTGCCAGTAGTTACTCCCCCAGACAGGGGAATCAGCCCCAGCATTTT
cdr3_aa: CASSYSPRQGNQPQHF
j_call: TRBJ1-5
v_call: TRBV19
clone_size: .
d_call: TRBD1

cdr3_nt: TGTGCCAGCAGCCTTGGAAGGGGGGGACGGACTGAAGCTTTCTTT
cdr3_aa: CASSLGRGGRTEAFF
j_call: TRBJ1-1
v_call: TRBV7-6
clone_size: .
d_call: .

cdr3_nt: TGTGCCAGCAGCCCTGGGACAGGGGGTATTCATGGGTACGAGCAGTACTTC
cdr3_aa: CASSPGTGGIHGYEQYF
j_call: TRBJ2-7
v_call: TRBV7-9
clone_size: .
d_call: TRBD1

cdr3_nt: TGTGCCAGCAGCTTTGCCACCGGACTAGCGGGAGACGAGCAGTACTTC
cdr3_aa: CASSFATGLAGDEQYF
j_call: TRBJ2-7
v_call: TRBV11-2
clone_size: .
d_call: TRBD2

cdr3_nt: TGTGCCATAACAGGGGGGCCCTACAATGAGCAGTTCTTC
cdr3_aa: CAITGGPYNEQFF
j_call: TRBJ2-1
v_call: TRBV24-1
clone_size: .
d_call: TRBD1

cdr3_nt: TGTGCCAGCAGGGGGGGGACAGGGGGCCGCTACGAGCAGTACTTC
cdr3_aa: CASRGGTGGRYEQYF
j_call: TRBJ2-7
v_call: TRBV2
clone_size: .
d_call: TRBD1

cdr3_nt: TGTGCCAGCAGCTTATCGGGCAGGGTCACAGATACGCAGTATTTT
cdr3_aa: CASSLSGRVTDTQYF
j_call: TRBJ2-3
v_call: TRBV7-3
clone_size: .
d_call: .

cdr3_nt: TGCGCCAGCAGCCAAGAGGAGGGACAGCCCTACGAGCAGTACTTC
cdr3_aa: CASSQEEGQPYEQYF
j_call: TRBJ2-7
v_call: TRBV4-1
clone_size: .
d_call: .

cdr3_nt: TGTGCCAGCGCCTATGGGAACACTGAAGCTTTCTTT
cdr3_aa: CASAYGNTEAFF
j_call: TRBJ1-1
v_call: TRBV12-3/TRBV12-4
clone_size: .
d_call: .

cdr3_nt: TGTGCCAGCAGCCCCCCCACGGACAGTAACACTGAAGCTTTCTTT
cdr3_aa: CASSPPTDSNTEAFF
j_call: TRBJ1-1
v_call: TRBV3-1/TRBV3-2
clone_size: .
d_call: .

cdr3_nt: TGTGCCAGCAGCTTAGATCGCGGACAGGGGGGTGGCTACACCTTC
cdr3_aa: CASSLDRGQGGGYTF
j_call: TRBJ1-2
v_call: TRBV11-3
clone_size: .
d_call: TRBD1

cdr3_nt: TGTGCCATCAGGGACGCCGGGACTTTGGGCACTGAAGCTTTCTTT
cdr3_aa: CAIRDAGTLGTEAFF
j_call: TRBJ1-1
v_call: TRBV10-3
clone_size: .
d_call: .

cdr3_nt: TGTGCCAGCAGCCAAAGGGGGACAGAAGAAGCTTTCTTT
cdr3_aa: CASSQRGTEEAFF
j_call: TRBJ1-1
v_call: TRBV4-2
clone_size: few
d_call: TRBD1

cdr3_nt: TGTGCCAGCAGTTTATCGGGGGGGACATATAGCAATCAGCCCCAGCATTTT
cdr3_aa: CASSLSGGTYSNQPQHF
j_call: TRBJ1-5
v_call: TRBV27
clone_size: .
d_call: .

cdr3_nt: TGTGCCAGCAGTTACCAGGGACAGGGGGACTACGAGCAGTACTTC
cdr3_aa: CASSYQGQGDYEQYF
j_call: TRBJ2-7
v_call: TRBV27
clone_size: few
d_call: TRBD1

cdr3_nt: TGTGCCAGCAGTGACAAGCCCTATAGCAATCAGCCCCAGCATTTT
cdr3_aa: CASSDKPYSNQPQHF
j_call: TRBJ1-5
v_call: TRBV2
clone_size: .
d_call: .

cdr3_nt: TGTGCCAGCTCACCCCAACTAGCGGGAGTGGGCACAGATACGCAGTATTTT
cdr3_aa: CASSPQLAGVGTDTQYF
j_call: TRBJ2-3
v_call: TRBV18
clone_size: .
d_call: TRBD2

cdr3_nt: TGTGCCAGCCGGGCCCCCGGGACAGGGGGCTCTAATGAAAAACTGTTTTTT
cdr3_aa: CASRAPGTGGSNEKLFF
j_call: TRBJ1-4
v_call: TRBV18
clone_size: .
d_call: TRBD1

cdr3_nt: TGCAGCGTTGTACATCCCTGGCCCTTCCGCTACACCTTC
cdr3_aa: CSVVHPWPFRYTF
j_call: TRBJ1-2
v_call: TRBV29-1
clone_size: .
d_call: .